The 32 T cell receptor beta chains reported below all come from one sample, sequenced in a study of shared T cell receptors in the human thymus. Assay used: immunoSEQ multiplex PCR; TCRdb lists only in-frame clones, some missing. The table records hundreds of thousands of clones, 88% of them present only once. The data were also submitted as part of a second study, on human thymus T cells.

The sample consisted of thymocytes. These receptors were obtained from a boy under two years old with a congenital heart defect.

The chain is built from TRBV7-2 and TRBJ1-2, with 11 nucleotides matching TRBD1. This CDR3 comprises 16 residues. Germline V lookup: CDR1 SGHTA, CDR2 FQGNSA. Trimming took 2 bases from V and 5 from J; bases not matched to a gene: 7. The CDR3 DNA reads TGTGCCAGCAGCTTAAGAAGGACAGGGGGCCATTATGGCTACACCTTC. This gives the protein CASSLRRTGGHYGYTF.

The chain recombines TRBV4-3 with TRBJ2-3, with D possibly matching TRBD2 (5 bases). Germline V CDR1 and CDR2: LGHNA, YSLEER. There are 18 residues in the CDR3. The V and J ends lost 4 bases and 1 base respectively, with 21 bases between them. This CDR3 is CASSLLGDPGSCTDTQYF. The CDR3 DNA sequence: TGCGCCAGCAGCCTCTTAGGAGACCCGGGATCCTGCACAGATACGCAGTATTTT.

V gene TRBV5-1 combines with J gene TRBJ2-3; perhaps TRBD2 as D (5 bases). Trimming took 1 base from V and 2 from J, leaving 14 bases between them. This CDR3 region has 16 residues. Germline CDR1 SGHRS, CDR2 YFSETQ. For the CDR3, the DNA is TGCGCCAGCAGCTTGCTACCCAAGGAGGCCACAGATACGCAGTATTTT. Its protein product is CASSLLPKEATDTQYF.

The gene calls are TRBV4-2 and TRBJ2-7; 8 bases align to TRBD1. The CDR3 extends over 16 amino acids. The J segment lost 2 bases and the V segment lost 1 base, leaving 7 bases of the junction unmatched. Looked up from germline, CDR1 is LGHNA and CDR2 is YNFKEQ. Here the CDR3 DNA reads TGTGCCAGCAGCCAAGTCTCGACAGGGGCACCCTACGAGCAGTACTTC. The encoded protein is CASSQVSTGAPYEQYF.

V is TRBV4-2 and J is TRBJ2-5; D perhaps matches TRBD2 (6 bases). V lost 1 base and J lost 0, with 15 bases in between. CDR3 length: 17 amino acids. Germline-derived CDR1 and CDR2 are LGHNA and YNFKEQ. In nucleotides, the CDR3 is TGTGCCAGCAGCCAAGTCCTCTGCCGGGAGTACCAAGAGACCCAGTACTTC. It is translated as CASSQVLCREYQETQYF.

V is TRBV27 and J is TRBJ2-5; 11 nucleotides agree with TRBD2. CDR1 is MNHEY and CDR2 is SMNVEV in the germline V gene (reference sequence). The junction had 5 bases not matched to a gene; V was cut back by 3 bases and J by 5 bases. The CDR3 consists of 15 residues. For the CDR3, the DNA is TGTGCCAGCAGTTTGTTAGCGGGAGGGCCGGAGACCCAGTACTTC. Its protein product is CASSLLAGGPETQYF.

The CDR3 DNA is TGTGCCAGCAGCTTAGACGGGGGACGAGGGTTGGAGACCCAGTACTTC. It specifies CASSLDGGRGLETQYF. J is TRBJ2-5 and V is TRBV11-2; tentatively, D is TRBD2 (6 bases). The ends were cut back, 0 bases at V and 5 bases at J, with 16 bases in the middle. Germline-derived CDR1 and CDR2 are SGHAT and FQNNGV. The CDR3 consists of 16 residues.

This clone appeared a few times. The gene calls are TRBV27 and TRBJ2-4, with 11 bases fitting TRBD2. The CDR3 spans 16 residues. V lost 5 bases and J lost 0; bases outside the gene matches: 3. Germline loops: CDR1 MNHEY, CDR2 SMNVEV (reference sequence). The CDR3 loop reads CASSPGLAGAKNIQYF. CDR3 sequence (DNA): TGTGCCAGCAGTCCCGGACTAGCGGGAGCCAAAAACATTCAGTACTTC.

The rearrangement joins TRBV2 to TRBJ2-7; the match to TRBD2 covers 7 bases. The length of the CDR3 is 15 residues. The V gene end was trimmed by 6 bases and the J gene end by 3 bases; junction bases not matched to a gene: 11. Germline V gene lookup returns CDR1 SNHLY and CDR2 FYNNEI. CDR3 amino acids: CASSTNRDYDYEQYF. The CDR3 DNA is TGTGCCAGCAGCACCAACCGGGACTATGACTACGAGCAGTACTTC.

The count of this clone is one. The chain recombines TRBV11-2 with TRBJ2-7; D is perhaps TRBD1 (6 bases). CDR3 length equals 14 residues. The germline V gene has CDR1 SGHAT and CDR2 FQNNGV. V gave up 5 bases and J gave up 6 bases, with 17 bases separating them. The CDR3 here is CASSPGSGVGEQYF. DNA for the CDR3: TGTGCCAGCAGCCCCGGCTCAGGGGTGGGCGAGCAGTACTTC.

The rearrangement links TRBV5-1 to TRBJ1-5, with 8 nucleotides matching TRBD1. The junction had 7 bases not matched to a gene; V was cut back by 4 bases and J by 4 bases. This CDR3 region has 15 residues. Per germline, CDR1 SGHRS and CDR2 YFSETQ. CDR3 nucleotide sequence: TGCGCCAGCAGCCCTGGGACAGGCGAGAATCAGCCCCAGCATTTT. This codes for CASSPGTGENQPQHF.

This clone was found once. V usage is TRBV6-6 and J usage is TRBJ1-5, with a tentative D call TRBD1 (6 bases). Germline loops: CDR1 MNHNY, CDR2 SVGAGI (reference sequence). The CDR3 spans 14 residues. Between the trimmed V and J ends, which lost 6 bases and 4 bases, there was a span of 13 bases. This CDR3 is CASRADRRNQPQHF. CDR3 nucleotide sequence: TGTGCCAGCAGGGCGGACAGAAGGAATCAGCCCCAGCATTTT.

This clone was counted once. The J gene is TRBJ2-7, the V gene TRBV27; 11 bases are a match to TRBD2. With V trimmed by 7 bases and J by 5 bases, 7 bases remained unmatched. The CDR3 loop spans 14 amino acids. The germline V gene encodes CDR1 MNHEY and CDR2 SMNVEV (reference sequence). The DNA of the CDR3 is TGTGCCAGCAAACCACTAGCGGGAGTAGACGAGCAGTACTTC. It codes for CASKPLAGVDEQYF.

V usage is TRBV19 and J usage is TRBJ1-5; 8 bases align to TRBD1. The CDR3 consists of 12 residues. With 10 bases clipped from V and 5 bases from J, the junction kept 4 bases outside the gene matches. Germline CDR1 LNHDA, CDR2 SQIVND (reference sequence). The CDR3 sequence is CAIGTGDQPQHF. CDR3 in DNA: TGTGCCATCGGGACAGGTGATCAGCCCCAGCATTTT.

This chain joins TRBV7-9 and TRBJ2-7; D is uncertain. V lost 1 base and J lost 4, with 5 bases in between. Germline CDR1 is SEHNR and CDR2 is FQNEAQ (reference sequence). The CDR3 consists of 12 residues. The CDR3 is CASSLGEYEQYF. The CDR3 nucleotides read TGTGCCAGCAGCTTAGGAGAGTACGAGCAGTACTTC.

The rearrangement uses TRBV28 and TRBJ1-5; 9 bases line up with TRBD1. Germline V gives CDR1 MDHEN, CDR2 SYDVKM. V was clipped by 5 bases and J by 7 bases; unmatched bases: 9. This CDR3 is built from 15 residues. CDR3 nucleotide sequence: TGTGCCAGCAGTCCCCGGACAGGGGAAGGGCAGCCCCAGCATTTT. Its protein product is CASSPRTGEGQPQHF.

The gene calls are TRBV2 and TRBJ2-7; a possible D gene is TRBD1 (7 bases). V was pared by 6 bases and J by 4 bases, with 13 bases between. Germline CDR1 reads SNHLY; CDR2 reads FYNNEI. The CDR3 has 13 amino acids. The CDR3 protein is CASRAGQTYEQYF. CDR3 DNA sequence: TGTGCCAGCAGGGCGGGACAGACATACGAGCAGTACTTC.

V gene TRBV2 combines with J gene TRBJ2-1; D perhaps matches TRBD2 (5 bases). Trimming left V 1 base short and J 6 bases short, with 10 bases between. Germline values: CDR1 SNHLY, CDR2 FYNNEI. This CDR3 has 14 amino acids. CDR3 in amino acids: CASSEGTSSNEQFF. Written as DNA, the CDR3 is TGTGCCAGCAGTGAAGGAACTAGTAGCAATGAGCAGTTCTTC.

This rearrangement joins TRBV7-2 to TRBJ2-1; D possibly corresponds to TRBD2 (6 bases). With 4 bases removed from V and 9 bases from J, the gap between germline ends came to 10 bases. CDR1 is SGHTA and CDR2 is FQGNSA in the germline V gene. The CDR3 is made up of 12 amino acids. CDR3 bases: TGTGCCAGCAGCTCGCGGGACTTTGAGCAGTTCTTC. Its translation is CASSSRDFEQFF.

The chain combines TRBV29-1 with TRBJ2-7, with D maybe TRBD1 (6 bases). CDR1 is SQVTM and CDR2 is ANQGSEA in the germline V gene. Trimming shortened V by 6 bases and J by 2 bases, and 14 bases separated the two germline ends. The CDR3 loop spans 13 amino acids. This CDR3 reads CSVEAGQTYEQYF. DNA for the CDR3: TGCAGCGTCGAGGCCGGACAGACCTACGAGCAGTACTTC.

DNA of the CDR3: TGTGCCAGCAGCTCAGGGGGTAGCTACGAGCAGTACTTC. This gives the protein CASSSGGSYEQYF. V is TRBV5-4 and J is TRBJ2-7, with TRBD1 matching 7 bases. V lost 3 bases, J lost 3 bases, and 3 bases stayed unmatched. The CDR3 length is 13 residues. Germline-derived CDR1 and CDR2 are SGHNT and YYREEE (reference sequence).

The chain has TRBV4-3 and TRBJ2-1, with TRBD2 identical over 9 bases. The CDR3 loop spans 15 amino acids. Germline CDR1 LGHNA, CDR2 YSLEER. After removal of 0 bases from V and 8 bases from J, the junction contained 5 bases not matched to a gene. CDR3 coding DNA: TGCGCCAGCAGCCAAGACTTAGCGGGAGCGGATGAGCAGTTCTTC. The encoded protein is CASSQDLAGADEQFF.

The chain combines TRBV20-1 with TRBJ2-1; D may be TRBD2 (6 bases). The V gene's germline CDR1 is DFQATT and CDR2 SNEGSKA (reference sequence). Trimming left V 6 bases short and J 8 bases short, with 8 bases between. The CDR3 totals 10 residues. CDR3 DNA: TGCAGTGCGGGCGGGGATGAGCAGTTCTTC. Translated, it gives CSAGGDEQFF.

This clone was observed a few times. This sequence joins TRBV27 and TRBJ2-1; tentative D call: TRBD2 (6 bases). The germline CDR1 and CDR2 sequences are MNHEY and SMNVEV (reference sequence). V gave up 4 bases and J gave up 7 bases, with 17 bases separating them. The CDR3 is 15 amino acids. The CDR3: CASSSSEGVRNEQFF. CDR3 DNA sequence: TGTGCCAGCAGTTCCTCGGAGGGAGTAAGGAATGAGCAGTTCTTC.

The chain employs TRBV7-9 and TRBJ2-7, with TRBD2 identical over 11 bases. The CDR3 covers 15 residues. In germline, CDR1 is SEHNR, CDR2 FQNEAQ (reference sequence). The trim removed 3 bases at V and 5 bases at J, leaving 6 bases unmatched. The CDR3 DNA follows: TGTGCCAGCAGCTTCGGGCTAGCGGGAGGTGACGAGCAGTACTTC. Its translation is CASSFGLAGGDEQYF.

The gene calls are TRBV19 and TRBJ1-4; tentatively, D is TRBD1 (6 bases). Germline V gene lookup returns CDR1 LNHDA and CDR2 SQIVND (reference sequence). V was clipped by 8 bases and J by 1 base, with 11 bases between them. The CDR3 is 14 amino acids. CDR3 sequence reads: CASSEGETNEKLFF. The CDR3 DNA is TGTGCCAGTTCCGAGGGGGAAACTAATGAAAAACTGTTTTTT.

V gene TRBV7-2 combines with J gene TRBJ2-7; maybe TRBD1 (6 bases). CDR1 and CDR2 (germline): SGHTA, FQGNSA. Trimming took off 3 bases at V and 2 bases at J, with 20 bases between the two ends. The CDR3 covers 17 residues. The CDR3 DNA reads as TGTGCCAGCAGCTTCGGAGCAAACAGGGAAGTGGCCTACGAGCAGTACTTC. Protein: CASSFGANREVAYEQYF.

J is TRBJ2-7 and V is TRBV7-2; D not resolved. Looked up from germline, CDR1 is SGHTA and CDR2 is FQGNSA. This CDR3 is 17 amino acids long. The germline V and J ends were trimmed by 5 bases and 0 bases, with 20 bases remaining between them. The CDR3 loop is CASSPRGLAVPSYEQYF. The CDR3 DNA sequence: TGTGCCAGCAGCCCCCGCGGTTTGGCGGTACCCTCCTACGAGCAGTACTTC. Using reference TRBV7-2 and TRBJ2-7 for the parts outside the CDR3, the full variable domain is GAGVSQSPSNKVTEKGKDVELRCDPISGHTALYWYRQSLGQGLEFLIYFQGNSAPDKSGLPSDRFSAERTGGSVSTLTIQRTQQEDSAVYLCASSPRGLAVPSYEQYFGPGTRLTVT.

The V gene is TRBV7-9, the J gene TRBJ2-1, with 8 bases fitting TRBD1. CDR1 SEHNR and CDR2 FQNEAQ come from the germline V gene (reference sequence). The CDR3 runs to 15 residues. With 5 bases clipped from V and 8 bases from J, the junction kept 11 bases outside the gene matches. The CDR3 coding sequence is TGTGCCAGCAGCCCCTCGGGACAGGATTCATATGAGCAGTTCTTC. It specifies CASSPSGQDSYEQFF.

This chain joins TRBV27 and TRBJ2-2, with 7 positions matching TRBD1. The V gene end was trimmed by 5 bases and the J gene end by 3 bases; junction bases not matched to a gene: 6. CDR3 length: 15 amino acids. Germline CDR1 MNHEY, CDR2 SMNVEV (reference sequence). Here the CDR3 reads CASSTRDSHTGELFF. The CDR3 DNA reads as TGTGCCAGCAGTACCAGGGACAGCCACACCGGGGAGCTGTTTTTT.

Details on this clone: Other DNA variants within this sample encode the same CDR3. The chain is built from TRBV4-1 and TRBJ1-2; 8 nucleotides match TRBD1. The CDR3 is 13 amino acids. V was clipped by 0 bases and J by 14 bases; unmatched bases: 8. CDR1 is MGHRA, CDR2 YSYEKL, per germline. In nucleotides, the CDR3 is TGCGCCAGCAGCCAAGATAGCACAGGGGGTACGACCTTC. Encoded protein: CASSQDSTGGTTF.

The chain joins TRBV30 to TRBJ2-7; 10 nucleotides line up with TRBD1. Germline CDR1 and CDR2: GTSNPN and SVGIG (reference sequence). V was pared by 2 bases and J by 8 bases, with 6 bases of the junction left unmatched. The CDR3 sequence is 13 residues long. CDR3 bases: TGTGCCTGGAGTCCTGAGGACAGGGGGAAGCAGTACTTC. It yields the protein CAWSPEDRGKQYF.